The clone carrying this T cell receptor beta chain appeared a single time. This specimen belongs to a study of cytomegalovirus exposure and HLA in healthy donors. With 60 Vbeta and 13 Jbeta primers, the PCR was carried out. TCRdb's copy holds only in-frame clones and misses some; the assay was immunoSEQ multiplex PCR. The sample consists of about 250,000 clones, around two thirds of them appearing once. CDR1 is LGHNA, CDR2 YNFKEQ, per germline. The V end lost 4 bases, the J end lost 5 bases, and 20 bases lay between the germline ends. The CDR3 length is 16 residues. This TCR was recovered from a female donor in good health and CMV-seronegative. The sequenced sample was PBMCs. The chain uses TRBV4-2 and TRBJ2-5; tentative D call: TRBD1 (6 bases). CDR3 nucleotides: TGTGCCAGCAGCCTTACAGGGACCAGCGGTGGGGAGACCCAGTACTTC. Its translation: CASSLTGTSGGETQYF.